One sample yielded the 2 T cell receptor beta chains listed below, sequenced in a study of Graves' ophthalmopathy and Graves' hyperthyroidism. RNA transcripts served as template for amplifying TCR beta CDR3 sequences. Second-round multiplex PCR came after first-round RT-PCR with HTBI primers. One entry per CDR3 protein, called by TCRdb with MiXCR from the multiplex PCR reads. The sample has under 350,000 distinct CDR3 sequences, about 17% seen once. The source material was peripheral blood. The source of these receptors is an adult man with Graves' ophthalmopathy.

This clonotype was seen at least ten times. CDR3 in DNA: TGCAGCGTTGAAGTCCCACAAGCTAGGGAGACCCAGTACTTC. The encoded protein is CSVEVPQARETQYF. J is TRBJ2-5 and V is TRBV29-1; D call uncertain. The V end lost 1 base, the J end lost 5 bases, and 14 bases lay between the germline ends. From germline, CDR1 is SQVTM and CDR2 ANQGSEA. The CDR3 runs to 14 residues.

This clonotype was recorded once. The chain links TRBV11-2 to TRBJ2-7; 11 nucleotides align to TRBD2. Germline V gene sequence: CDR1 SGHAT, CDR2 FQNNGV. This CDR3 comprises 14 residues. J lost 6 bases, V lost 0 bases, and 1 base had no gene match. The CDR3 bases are TGTGCCAGCAGCTTAGAAACTAGCGGGGGCGAGCAGTACTTC. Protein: CASSLETSGGEQYF.